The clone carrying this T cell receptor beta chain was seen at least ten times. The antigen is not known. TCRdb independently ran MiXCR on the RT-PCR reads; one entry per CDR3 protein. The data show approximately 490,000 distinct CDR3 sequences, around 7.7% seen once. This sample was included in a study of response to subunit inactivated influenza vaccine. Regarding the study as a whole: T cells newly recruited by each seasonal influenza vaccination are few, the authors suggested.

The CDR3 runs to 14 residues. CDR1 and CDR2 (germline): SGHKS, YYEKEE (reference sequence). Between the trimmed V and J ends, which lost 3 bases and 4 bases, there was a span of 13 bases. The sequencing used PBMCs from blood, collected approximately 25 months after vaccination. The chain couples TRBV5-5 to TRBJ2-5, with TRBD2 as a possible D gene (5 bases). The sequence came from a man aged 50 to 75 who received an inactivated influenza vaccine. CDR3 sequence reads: CASSWRIEGETQYF. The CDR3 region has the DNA TGTGCCAGCAGCTGGCGGATTGAGGGAGAGACCCAGTACTTC.